This T cell receptor beta chain stems from a study of spatial heterogeneity in lung cancer. Study-level information: There were consistently more beta-chain sequences detected than alpha-chain sequences.

Germline lookup yields CDR1 LGHNA and CDR2 YSLEER. Trimming stripped 4 bases from V and 3 bases from J, with 15 bases between. This CDR3 has 16 amino acids. A distinct unique molecular identifier was carried by each TCR cDNA molecule. Using its own MiXCR run on the 5' RACE reads, TCRdb lists one record per CDR3 protein. Here the sample spans some 28,000 distinct CDR3 sequences, roughly 8.4% being singletons. Time point denoted: sample taken at primary tumor resection. The authors sequenced whole RNA from tumor, nontumor lung or frozen PBMC without sorting. This chain uses TRBV4-3 with TRBJ1-4; D remains ambiguous. The source was PBMCs, collected at surgery. This sequence originates from a female donor with early-stage non-small cell lung cancer. DNA of the CDR3: TGCGCCAGCAGCCGGGAACGAGATGAAGCTAATGAAAAACTGTTTTTT. Amino acid sequence: CASSRERDEANEKLFF.